Described below is a single T cell receptor (beta chain) sequence and its context. These data are taken from a study of blood T cell repertoires in COVID-19. The CDR3 spans 14 residues. Germline CDR1 and CDR2: SNHLY and FYNNEI. With 6 bases clipped from V and 4 bases from J, the junction kept 7 bases outside the gene matches. In the authors' methods: Estimation of nucleated cell counts relied on the amplification of reference gene primers. Sequencing was performed with immunoSEQ multiplex PCR; in TCRdb, only in-frame clones are kept and a portion is missing. D and trimming were read from the DNA, whereas the V and J calls and clone size are those reported in that table. The table has under 200,000 clones, roughly 84% seen once.

The sample consisted of peripheral blood. The sequence was obtained from a man in his fifties or sixties with active or convalescent COVID-19. V and J are TRBV2 and TRBJ1-2; TRBD1 aligns across 8 bases. CDR3: CASRGQGVSYGYTF. The CDR3, as DNA: TGTGCCAGCAGAGGACAGGGAGTGAGCTATGGCTACACCTTC.